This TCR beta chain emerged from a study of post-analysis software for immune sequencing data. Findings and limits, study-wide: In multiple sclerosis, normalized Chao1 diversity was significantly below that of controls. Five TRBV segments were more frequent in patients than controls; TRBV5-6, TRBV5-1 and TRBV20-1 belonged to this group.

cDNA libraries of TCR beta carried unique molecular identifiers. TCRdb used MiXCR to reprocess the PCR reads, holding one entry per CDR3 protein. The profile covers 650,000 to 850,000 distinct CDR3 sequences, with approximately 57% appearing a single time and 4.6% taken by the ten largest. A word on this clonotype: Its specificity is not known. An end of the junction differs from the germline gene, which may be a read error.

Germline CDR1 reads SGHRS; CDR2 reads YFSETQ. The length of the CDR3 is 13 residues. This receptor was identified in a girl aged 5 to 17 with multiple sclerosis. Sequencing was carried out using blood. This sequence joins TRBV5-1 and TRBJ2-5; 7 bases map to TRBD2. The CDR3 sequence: CAGSFDDREEQYF. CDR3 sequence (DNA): TGCGCCGGCAGCTTTGACGATCGGGAGGAGCAGTACTTC.